Presented here are 3 T cell receptor beta chains from one specimen sequenced in a study of CD8+ T cells in alopecia areata. Isolated RNA was reverse transcribed into cDNA used as the sequencing template. Only in-frame clones appear in the TCRdb table, and some are missing; sequencing was by immunoSEQ multiplex PCR. The sample includes about 270,000 clones, none of them occurring once. CD4, CD8alpha, NKG2D, NKG2ACE and other markers were used to sort pooled cutaneous lymph node cells. Sequencing used CD4+ T cells sorted from a lymph node. Source of these receptors: a C3H/HeJ mouse with alopecia areata. These mice share the MHC haplotype H2-k.

In its sample, this clone was seen a few times. The genes are named according to mouse. The CDR3 extends 4 residues past the end of the read, so its final part is completed from the germline J gene. The same CDR3 can be traced to other DNA sequences in this sample. The chain employs TRBV19 and TRBJ1-2; a possible D gene is TRBD1 (5 bases). The CDR3 covers 14 residues. CDR1 and CDR2 from the germline V gene are FNHDT and SITEND (reference sequence). Trimming left V 2 bases short and J 0 bases short, with 8 bases between. The CDR3 sequence is CASSMGGANSDYTF. CDR3 DNA (partial): TGTGCCAGCAGTATGGGGGGTGCAAACTCC.

Remarks on this clone: Gene labels here are mouse ones. Read coverage stops 4 residues before the CDR3 terminus; the germline J gene supplies the remainder. This same CDR3 is encoded by further DNA sequences in the sample. The V gene is TRBV13-1, the J gene TRBJ2-7; 9 bases are a match to TRBD2. The germline gives CDR1 NSHNY, CDR2 SYGAGN. This CDR3 has 14 amino acids. The CDR3 bases that were read are TGTGCCAGCAGTGGAACTGGGGGGCGTTAT. Protein: CASSGTGGRY. The CDR3 reads in full as CASSGTGGRYEQYF.

This clone showed up just a few times. Germline and genes here are mouse. With the read ending 4 residues before the CDR3 end, the germline J gene is used to fill in that end. The chain combines TRBV19 with TRBJ2-3, with 7 bases aligning to TRBD1. In germline, CDR1 is FNHDT, CDR2 SITEND (reference sequence). This CDR3 contains 15 residues. Unmatched junction bases numbered 6, after V lost 4 bases and J lost 1 base. The CDR3 is CASSQGVGGAETLYF. The part of the CDR3 DNA that was read is TGTGCCAGCAGTCAGGGGGTAGGGGGTGCAGAA.